The clone carrying this TCR beta chain appeared a few times. One entry per CDR3 protein, called by TCRdb with MiXCR from the RACE reads. The data hold 100,000 to 150,000 distinct CDR3 sequences, with roughly 14% observed a single time. The data stem from a study of human T cells and chemical hapten exposure. The CDR3 is made up of 17 amino acids. V was shortened by 2 bases and J by 4 bases, with 20 bases between the two germline ends. The germline V gene has CDR1 SGHDN and CDR2 FVKESK. Time point noted: pre-sensitization, week 0. The treatment here: therapeutic diphenylcyclopropenone sensitization with weekly scalp DPC.

V usage is TRBV14 and J usage is TRBJ1-2, with D uncertain. This sequence originates from a woman aged 18 to 35 with alopecia areata. Some clones in this sample may be carry-over from other donors' samples. The material was whole blood, obtained in connection with sensitization to the hapten diphenylcyclopropenone (DPC). The CDR3 region has the DNA TGTGCCAGCAGCCAAAACTTGGGCAGCCTGTCCGCCTATGGCTACACCTTC. Residues: CASSQNLGSLSAYGYTF. The whole variable domain, remainder taken from reference TRBV14 and TRBJ1-2, is EAGVTQFPSHSVIEKGQTVTLRCDPISGHDNLYWYRRVMGKEIKFLLHFVKESKQDESGMPNNRFLAERTGGTYSTLKVQPAELEDSGVYFCASSQNLGSLSAYGYTFGSGTRLTVV.